Presented here are 21 T cell receptor beta chains from one specimen sequenced in a study of cytomegalovirus exposure and HLA in healthy donors. The protocol was immunoSEQ multiplex PCR, while the TCRdb copy is restricted to in-frame clones and leaves out a portion. The table includes about 150,000 clones, around 89% detected once. Sequencing input: PBMCs. The source is a woman aged 25 to 39 in good health and CMV-seropositive.

The genes are TRBV2 and TRBJ2-7, with 9 bases aligning to TRBD2. The CDR3 is 15 residues long. V was pared by 3 bases and J by 2 bases, with 5 bases of the junction left unmatched. Germline values: CDR1 SNHLY, CDR2 FYNNEI. The chain's CDR3 is CASSEYSGRTYEQYF. CDR3 nucleotides: TGTGCCAGCAGTGAGTATAGCGGGAGAACCTACGAGCAGTACTTC.

This rearrangement joins TRBV5-1 to TRBJ2-2, with 9 bases lining up with TRBD2. V shed 3 bases, J shed 0 bases, and the junction held 3 bases outside the gene matches. Germline-derived CDR1 and CDR2 are SGHRS and YFSETQ. The CDR3 extends over 16 amino acids. CDR3 nucleotide sequence: TGCGCCAGCAGCTCCGGGACTAGCTCGAACACCGGGGAGCTGTTTTTT. Protein sequence: CASSSGTSSNTGELFF.

In this sample, this clone turned up once. V and J are TRBV5-4 and TRBJ2-2; D might be TRBD1 (6 bases). Trimming cost V 4 bases and J 1 base, with 14 bases left between them. This CDR3 spans 16 amino acids. Germline V gives CDR1 SGHNT, CDR2 YYREEE (reference sequence). CDR3 in DNA: TGTGCCAGCAGCCCCCTCCCAGGGGTGAACACCGGGGAGCTGTTTTTT. Protein product: CASSPLPGVNTGELFF.

The rearrangement links TRBV7-8 to TRBJ2-5, with TRBD1 matching over 7 bases. The germline V gene encodes CDR1 SGHVS and CDR2 FQNEAQ. The V segment lost 1 base and the J segment 5 bases; nucleotides outside the gene matches: 13. The CDR3 spans 17 residues. The CDR3 DNA reads TGTGCCAGCAGCTTAGTACCGGGGACAGTGGGGGTGGAGACCCAGTACTTC. The encoded protein is CASSLVPGTVGVETQYF.

The rearrangement uses TRBV18 and TRBJ2-7; D is unresolved. The CDR3 loop spans 15 amino acids. The germline V gene encodes CDR1 KGHSH and CDR2 LQKENI. Deletions cut 3 bases from V and 5 bases from J, with 17 bases between. The DNA for the CDR3 is TGTGCCAGCTCACCTGGCTTCCGAAGTTACCACGAGCAGTACTTC. Its protein is CASSPGFRSYHEQYF.

This rearrangement joins TRBV2 to TRBJ2-2; 12 positions match TRBD2. CDR3 length equals 13 residues. Germline values: CDR1 SNHLY, CDR2 FYNNEI. The V and J ends lost 6 bases and 8 bases, in that order; junction bases with no gene match: 1. The CDR3 sequence is CASRGLAGGELFF. The CDR3 DNA follows: TGTGCCAGCAGGGGACTAGCGGGTGGGGAGCTGTTTTTT.

V and J are TRBV5-1 and TRBJ2-3; possible D gene TRBD1, 6 bases. Between the trimmed V and J ends, which lost 4 bases and 6 bases, there was a span of 21 bases. The V gene's germline CDR1 is SGHRS and CDR2 YFSETQ. This CDR3 is built from 16 residues. CDR3 coding DNA: TGCGCCAGCAGCCTTTCAACAGGGCCCTGGGGGGATACGCAGTATTTT. Encoded protein: CASSLSTGPWGDTQYF.

The chain has TRBV9 and TRBJ1-1; D is unresolved. The CDR3 spans 15 residues. V was clipped by 0 bases and J by 0 bases, with 9 bases between them. Germline CDR1 is SGDLS and CDR2 is YYNGEE. The CDR3 DNA reads TGTGCCAGCAGCGTAGAGGCGAGGATGAACACTGAAGCTTTCTTT. Amino acids: CASSVEARMNTEAFF.

The CDR3 DNA reads TGTGCCAGCAGTTTATACGGGAAAGAGACCCAGTACTTC. It yields the protein CASSLYGKETQYF. The genes are TRBV28 and TRBJ2-5, with a possible D match to TRBD2 (5 bases). From germline, CDR1 is MDHEN and CDR2 SYDVKM. V lost 1 base and J 3 bases, leaving 6 bases between the germline ends. This CDR3 is 13 amino acids long.

The rearrangement links TRBV9 to TRBJ1-5; tentatively, D is TRBD1 (6 bases). The CDR3 spans 14 residues. The V end lost 3 bases, the J end lost 4 bases, and 11 bases lay between the germline ends. CDR1 is SGDLS, CDR2 YYNGEE, per germline. Here the CDR3 reads CASSAGQTNQPQHF. CDR3 coding DNA: TGTGCCAGCAGCGCCGGACAGACTAATCAGCCCCAGCATTTT.

This rearrangement joins TRBV19 to TRBJ2-7; TRBD1 matches 11 bases. This CDR3 is built from 14 residues. Trimming removed 3 bases from V and 4 bases from J; junction bases left unmatched: 2. From germline, CDR1 is LNHDA and CDR2 SQIVND (reference sequence). This chain's CDR3 is CASSMGTGGYEQYF. The CDR3 DNA reads as TGTGCCAGTAGTATGGGGACAGGGGGATACGAGCAGTACTTC. Supplemented by reference TRBV19 and TRBJ2-7, the full variable domain reads DGGITQSPKYLFRKEGQNVTLSCEQNLNHDAMYWYRQDPGQGLRLIYYSQIVNDFQKGDIAEGYSVSREKKESFPLTVTSAQKNPTAFYLCASSMGTGGYEQYFGPGTRLTVT.

This clone was detected only once. This rearrangement joins TRBV23-1 to TRBJ2-1, with 7 bases identical to TRBD2. Being an ORF, TRBV23-1 has a function that is uncertain. J lost 0 bases, V lost 4 bases, and 18 bases had no gene match. The CDR3 covers 20 residues. Here the CDR3 reads CASSPKRASSGLSSYNEQFF. CDR3 bases: TGCGCCAGCAGTCCGAAGCGAGCGAGTAGCGGGTTGAGCTCCTACAATGAGCAGTTCTTC.

The gene calls are TRBV5-1 and TRBJ2-3, with D unclear. Germline V gene data show CDR1 as SGHRS and CDR2 as YFSETQ. Trimming took 0 bases from V and 3 from J, leaving 14 bases between them. The CDR3 totals 16 residues. CDR3 protein: CASSLALSADTDTQYF. The CDR3 DNA is TGCGCCAGCAGCTTGGCCCTTTCGGCGGATACAGATACGCAGTATTTT.

This chain joins TRBV5-4 and TRBJ2-5; 11 nucleotides line up with TRBD2. The germline V gene encodes CDR1 SGHNT and CDR2 YYREEE (reference sequence). The ends lost 5 bases at V and 3 bases at J; junction bases unmatched: 6. This CDR3 has 15 residues. The CDR3 spells CASRRTSGREETQYF. The CDR3 DNA sequence: TGTGCCAGCAGAAGGACTAGCGGGCGGGAAGAGACCCAGTACTTC. Full variable domain (missing parts from reference TRBV5-4 and TRBJ2-5): ETGVTQSPTHLIKTRGQQVTLRCSSQSGHNTVSWYQQALGQGPQFIFQYYREEENGRGNFPPRFSGLQFPNYSSELNVNALELDDSALYLCASRRTSGREETQYFGPGTRLLVL.

This chain links TRBV4-1 with TRBJ2-1, with TRBD2 identical over 10 bases. The CDR3 is made up of 16 amino acids. CDR1 is MGHRA and CDR2 is YSYEKL in the germline V gene. V was pared by 3 bases and J by 9 bases, with 11 bases of the junction left unmatched. The CDR3, as DNA: TGCGCCAGCAGCCATGGCGATAGCGGGAGGAAGGGTGAGCAGTTCTTC. Translated, it gives CASSHGDSGRKGEQFF.

The genes are TRBV7-8 and TRBJ2-3; 7 bases agree with TRBD1. Germline lookup yields CDR1 SGHVS and CDR2 FQNEAQ. V lost 5 bases and J lost 5; bases outside the gene matches: 7. This CDR3 spans 14 amino acids. The CDR3 DNA reads as TGTGCCAGCAGCGTGGCAGGGGGTCGAGATACGCAGTATTTT. It is translated as CASSVAGGRDTQYF.

This chain uses TRBV5-4 with TRBJ1-2, with 7 nucleotides matching TRBD1. This CDR3 has 13 residues. Trimming at V came to 4 bases and at J to 4 bases, leaving 4 bases not matched to a gene. The germline V gene encodes CDR1 SGHNT and CDR2 YYREEE (reference sequence). The chain's CDR3 is CASSLNRGYGYTF. CDR3 DNA sequence: TGTGCCAGCAGCCTCAACAGGGGCTATGGCTACACCTTC.

This CDR3 is CASNGRGGYGEQFF. The DNA of the CDR3 is TGTGCCAGCAACGGGCGGGGGGGATACGGTGAGCAGTTCTTC. V and J are TRBV2 and TRBJ2-1; 9 bases match TRBD2. This CDR3 comprises 14 residues. Germline V CDR1 and CDR2: SNHLY, FYNNEI. V lost 7 bases and J lost 9; bases outside the gene matches: 10.

Note on this clone: Mismatch with germline at one junction end may stem from a read error. The chain links TRBV6-5 to TRBJ2-1, with D tentatively TRBD1 (5 bases). This CDR3 is 12 amino acids long. The V gene's germline CDR1 is MNHEY and CDR2 SVGAGI. CDR3 amino acids: CASTTNLGVSVF. As DNA, the CDR3 is TGTGCCAGCACCACGAACCTAGGGGTTTCCGTCTTC.

This clone was counted only a few times. The rearrangement uses TRBV5-6 and TRBJ1-2, with TRBD1 identical over 8 bases. After removal of 4 bases from V and 3 bases from J, the junction contained 8 bases not matched to a gene. CDR1 and CDR2 from the germline V gene are SGHDT and YYEEEE. This CDR3 has 15 amino acids. The CDR3 nucleotides read TGTGCCAGCAGCCCACCGGGACAGGCTTACTATGGCTACACCTTC. As protein: CASSPPGQAYYGYTF. Full variable domain (missing parts from reference TRBV5-6 and TRBJ1-2): DAGVTQSPTHLIKTRGQQVTLRCSPKSGHDTVSWYQQALGQGPQFIFQYYEEEERQRGNFPDRFSGHQFPNYSSELNVNALLLGDSALYLCASSPPGQAYYGYTFGSGTRLTVV.

The rearrangement joins TRBV2 to TRBJ2-5; 8 bases agree with TRBD2. Per the germline V gene, CDR1 is SNHLY and CDR2 is FYNNEI. The CDR3 has 15 residues. V dropped 1 base and J dropped 4; count of bases not matched to a gene: 5. CDR3 bases: TGTGCCAGCAGTGAAGGGGGACTAGAGGGAGAGACCCAGTACTTC. Its protein is CASSEGGLEGETQYF.